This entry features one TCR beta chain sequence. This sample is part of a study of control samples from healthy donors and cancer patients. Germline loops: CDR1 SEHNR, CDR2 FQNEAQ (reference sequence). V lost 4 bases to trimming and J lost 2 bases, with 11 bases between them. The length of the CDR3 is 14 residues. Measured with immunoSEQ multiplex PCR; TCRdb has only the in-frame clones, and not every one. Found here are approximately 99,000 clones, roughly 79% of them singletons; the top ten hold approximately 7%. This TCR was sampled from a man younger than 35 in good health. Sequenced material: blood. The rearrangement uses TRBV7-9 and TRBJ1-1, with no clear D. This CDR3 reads CASSSDPGNTEAFF. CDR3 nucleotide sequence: TGTGCCAGCAGCTCCGATCCGGGAAACACTGAAGCTTTCTTT.